This TCR beta chain comes out of a study of shared clonotypes between healthy human individuals. Regarding the study as a whole: Compared with clonotypes that all four donors shared, non-shared clonotypes had lower generation probabilities.

Using immunoSEQ multiplex PCR, the repertoire was profiled, and TCRdb retains in-frame clones only, with some absent. This sample has about 600,000 clones, with more than 95% found just once. From germline, CDR1 is SGHTA and CDR2 FQGNSA. CDR3 length: 13 residues. V lost 5 bases, J lost 2 bases, and 7 bases lay in between. Concerning this clone itself: Its matching antigen is unknown.

The V and J genes are TRBV7-2 and TRBJ1-5, with no clear D. The clonotype originates from a woman aged 30 to 39 in good health. Sequencing input: naive CD4+ T cells sorted from blood. Subset in this sample: CD45RA+ positively selected. CDR3 nucleotides: TGTGCCAGCAGCCTCTGGGGCAATCAGCCCCAGCATTTT. Protein sequence: CASSLWGNQPQHF.